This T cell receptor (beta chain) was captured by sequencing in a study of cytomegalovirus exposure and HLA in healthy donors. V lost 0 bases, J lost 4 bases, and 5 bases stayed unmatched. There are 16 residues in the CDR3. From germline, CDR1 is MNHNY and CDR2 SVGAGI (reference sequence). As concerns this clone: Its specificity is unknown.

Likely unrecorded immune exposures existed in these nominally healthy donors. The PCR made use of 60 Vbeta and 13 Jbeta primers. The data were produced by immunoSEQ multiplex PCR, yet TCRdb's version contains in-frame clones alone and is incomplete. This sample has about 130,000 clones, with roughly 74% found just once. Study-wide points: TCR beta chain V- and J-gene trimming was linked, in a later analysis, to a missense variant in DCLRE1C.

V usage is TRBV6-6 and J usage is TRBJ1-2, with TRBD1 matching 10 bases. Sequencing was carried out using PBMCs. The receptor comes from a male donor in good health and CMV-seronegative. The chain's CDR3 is CASSYSRQGAAYGYTF. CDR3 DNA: TGTGCCAGCAGTTACTCACGACAGGGGGCCGCCTATGGCTACACCTTC.